This T cell receptor (beta chain) was found in a study of blood T cell repertoires in COVID-19. The table lists this clone with many counts. Original methodology: Reference gene primer amplification gave nucleated cell count estimates. The method was immunoSEQ multiplex PCR; TCRdb's version includes in-frame clones alone and lacks a portion of them. The V and J calls and the clone size are those of that table, but D and trimming were determined from the DNA. The data hold approximately 170,000 clones, with 74% observed a single time. This CDR3 is built from 14 residues. V lost 2 bases, J lost 6 bases, and 12 bases lay in between. Germline V gene data show CDR1 as MDHEN and CDR2 as SYDVKM.

The chain is built from TRBV28 and TRBJ2-3; TRBD2 is a possible D gene (6 bases). Specimen: peripheral blood. The TCR originated in a woman older than 75 with acute or convalescent COVID-19. The CDR3 coding sequence is TGTGCCAGCAGTTTACTCCTGGGGAGGGATACGCAGTATTTT. Encoded protein: CASSLLLGRDTQYF.